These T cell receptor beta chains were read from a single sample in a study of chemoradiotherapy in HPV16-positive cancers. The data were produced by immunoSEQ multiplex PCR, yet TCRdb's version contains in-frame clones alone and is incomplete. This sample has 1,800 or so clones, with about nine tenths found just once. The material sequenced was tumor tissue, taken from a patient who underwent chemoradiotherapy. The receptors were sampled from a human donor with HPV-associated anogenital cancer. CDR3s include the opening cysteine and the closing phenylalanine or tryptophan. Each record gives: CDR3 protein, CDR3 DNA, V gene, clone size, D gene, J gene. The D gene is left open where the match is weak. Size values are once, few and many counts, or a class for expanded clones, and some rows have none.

CASSQDLSGAGGTNEKLFF TGCGCCAGCAGCCAAGATCTGTCCGGGGCAGGTGGGACTAATGAAAAACTGTTTTTT TRBV4-3 NA NA TRBJ1-4
CASSYAGGAGNSPLHF TGTGCCAGCAGTTACGCCGGGGGCGCAGGTAATTCACCCCTCCACTTT TRBV6-6 once NA TRBJ1-6
CASSLNWGLFYEQYF TGTGCCAGCAGCTTAAATTGGGGTTTGTTCTACGAGCAGTACTTC TRBV11-2 once NA TRBJ2-7
CASSPNSNQPQHF TGCGCCAGCAGCCCTAATAGCAATCAGCCCCAGCATTTT TRBV4-1 few NA TRBJ1-5
CASSKFRVFAEAFF TGCGCCAGCAGCAAGTTCAGGGTTTTCGCTGAAGCTTTCTTT TRBV4-1 NA NA TRBJ1-1
CASSPTGVAYNSPLHF TGTGCCAGCAGCCCGACAGGGGTGGCCTATAATTCACCCCTCCACTTT TRBV7-2 NA TRBD1 TRBJ1-6
CASSQGTTDTQYF TGTGCCAGTAGTCAGGGAACCACAGATACGCAGTATTTT TRBV19 few NA TRBJ2-3
CASSQDGGTITGELFF TGCGCCAGCAGCCAAGACGGGGGGACGATCACCGGGGAGCTGTTTTTT TRBV5-1 NA TRBD2 TRBJ2-2
CASSQGPGLAINNEQFF TGCGCCAGCAGCCAAGGTCCGGGACTAGCAATAAACAATGAGCAGTTCTTC TRBV4-1 NA TRBD2 TRBJ2-1
CATSRDGGGGTDEKLFF TGTGCCACCAGCAGAGATGGAGGGGGGGGGACGGATGAAAAACTGTTTTTT TRBV15 NA NA TRBJ1-4
CASRPGTGNSGANVLTF TGTGCCAGCCGTCCCGGGACAGGGAACTCTGGGGCCAACGTCCTGACTTTC TRBV18 NA TRBD1 TRBJ2-6
CASSASLTDTQYF TGTGCCAGCAGTGCCTCACTCACAGATACGCAGTATTTT TRBV6-4 few NA TRBJ2-3
CASSQAPGTGDDEQYF TGTGCCAGCAGCCAAGCCCCCGGGACAGGGGATGACGAGCAGTACTTC TRBV4-2 NA TRBD1 TRBJ2-7
CASSLQGWELFF TGTGCCAGTAGTTTACAGGGATGGGAGCTGTTTTTT TRBV19 NA NA TRBJ2-2
CASSQTQGPANYGYTF TGTGCCAGCAGCCAAACCCAGGGTCCGGCTAACTATGGCTACACCTTC TRBV4-2 NA NA TRBJ1-2
CAWSVPSGNTIYF TGTGCCTGGAGTGTACCCTCTGGAAACACCATATATTTT TRBV30 NA NA TRBJ1-3
CASSNDKRFNYGYTF TGTGCCAGCAGCAACGACAAACGATTTAACTATGGCTACACCTTC TRBV7-3 NA NA TRBJ1-2